Below are 28 T cell receptor beta chains sequenced from a single sample in a study of memory CD4+ T cells and cytomegalovirus serostatus. Single viable CD3+CD4+CD8-CD45RO+ cells were sorted as the memory CD4+ T cells. Clones were sequenced by immunoSEQ multiplex PCR, and TCRdb holds only the in-frame ones, with some missing. Of tens of thousands of clones listed, more than 75% are singletons. The specimen was memory CD4+ T cells from blood. The receptors come from an adult in good health and CMV-seronegative.

This chain's CDR3 is CASSSGKSPLHF. The CDR3 DNA is TGTGCCAGCAGTTCAGGAAAGTCACCCCTCCACTTT. The chain uses TRBV6-1 and TRBJ1-6; D is unclear. There are 12 residues in the CDR3. Trimming removed 5 bases from V and 10 bases from J, with 9 bases in between. The germline V gene has CDR1 MNHNS and CDR2 SASEGT.

The rearrangement joins TRBV6-1 to TRBJ2-3, with 9 positions matching TRBD1. This CDR3 comprises 15 residues. The ends lost 10 bases at V and 2 bases at J; junction bases unmatched: 10. The germline CDR1 and CDR2 sequences are MNHNS and SASEGT. The CDR3 DNA reads as TGTGCCACCAACAGGTTACAGGGGGCCACAGATACGCAGTATTTT. This encodes CATNRLQGATDTQYF.

The count of this clone is one. The chain joins TRBV20-1 to TRBJ2-4; D is possibly TRBD2 (6 bases). Trimming shortened V by 3 bases and J by 8 bases, and 8 bases separated the two germline ends. Looked up from germline, CDR1 is DFQATT and CDR2 is SNEGSKA (reference sequence). The CDR3 covers 11 residues. The CDR3 sequence: CSASGEDIQYF. The CDR3 bases are TGCAGTGCTAGCGGGGAGGACATTCAGTACTTC.

The V gene is TRBV29-1, the J gene TRBJ2-7; the D gene is possibly TRBD2 (6 bases). V lost 6 bases to trimming and J lost 7 bases, with 22 bases between them. CDR1 and CDR2 (germline): SQVTM, ANQGSEA. This CDR3 is built from 14 residues. Here the CDR3 reads CSVIKRGALIEQYF. The DNA for the CDR3 is TGCAGCGTCATAAAGCGCGGGGCCCTCATAGAGCAGTACTTC.

The chain combines TRBV7-4 with TRBJ1-2; the D is unclear. CDR1 is SGHVT and CDR2 is SQSDAQ in the germline V gene. V lost 1 base, J lost 0 bases, and 9 bases lay in between. The CDR3 contains 15 residues. CDR3 amino acids: CASSLGRAANYGYTF. The DNA of the CDR3 is TGTGCCAGCAGCTTAGGGAGGGCGGCTAACTATGGCTACACCTTC. Together with reference TRBV7-4 and TRBJ1-2, the CDR3 gives the full variable domain: GAGVSQSPRYKVAKRGRDVALRCDSISGHVTLYWYRQTLGQGSEVLTYSQSDAQRDKSGRPSGRFSAERPERSVSTLKIQRTEQGDSAVYLCASSLGRAANYGYTFGSGTRLTVV.

This clone was counted only a few times. The V call is TRBV27, the J call TRBJ1-1, with TRBD1 as a possible D gene (6 bases). CDR3 length: 13 amino acids. The V end was cut by 0 bases, the J end by 10 bases, with 12 bases between. Per germline, CDR1 MNHEY and CDR2 SMNVEV (reference sequence). CDR3 in DNA: TGTGCCAGCAGTTTATCCCTAGGGGGGCGAGCTTTCTTT. Protein: CASSLSLGGRAFF.

This chain uses TRBV4-1 with TRBJ2-7; the match to TRBD1 covers 8 bases. The CDR3 spans 16 residues. The V gene's germline CDR1 is MGHRA and CDR2 YSYEKL. The V segment lost 3 bases and the J segment 3 bases; nucleotides outside the gene matches: 10. The CDR3 sequence is CASSHLGQAHHYEQYF. For the CDR3, the DNA is TGCGCCAGCAGCCACCTGGGACAGGCCCATCACTACGAGCAGTACTTC.

This chain links TRBV5-1 with TRBJ1-5; 9 nucleotides match TRBD1. CDR3 size: 15 residues. Germline CDR1 SGHRS, CDR2 YFSETQ. J gave up 4 bases and V 0 bases, and 2 bases lay outside the gene matches. As DNA, the CDR3 is TGCGCCAGCAGCTTGGGGACAGGGGTAAATCAGCCCCAGCATTTT. Its protein product is CASSLGTGVNQPQHF.

This clone appeared once. V and J are TRBV7-2 and TRBJ1-6; possibly TRBD1 for D (5 bases). CDR1 is SGHTA and CDR2 is FQGNSA in the germline V gene. This CDR3 is 18 amino acids long. The V end was cut by 5 bases, the J end by 0 bases, with 17 bases between. The CDR3: CASSVRGDSSSYNSPLHF. The CDR3 nucleotides are TGTGCCAGCAGCGTGAGAGGCGACAGCAGCTCCTATAATTCACCCCTCCACTTT.

The V gene is TRBV19, the J gene TRBJ2-6; a possible D gene is TRBD1 (5 bases). The CDR3 has 16 amino acids. Germline loops: CDR1 LNHDA, CDR2 SQIVND (reference sequence). With 5 bases removed from V and 2 bases from J, the gap between germline ends came to 13 bases. CDR3 sequence: CASSSLQVAGANVLTF. CDR3 sequence (DNA): TGTGCCAGTAGTTCCCTACAGGTCGCTGGGGCCAACGTCCTGACTTTC. The variable domain in full, completed from reference TRBV19 and TRBJ2-6, reads DGGITQSPKYLFRKEGQNVTLSCEQNLNHDAMYWYRQDPGQGLRLIYYSQIVNDFQKGDIAEGYSVSREKKESFPLTVTSAQKNPTAFYLCASSSLQVAGANVLTFGAGSRLTVL.

The chain carries TRBV4-3 and TRBJ2-1, with TRBD2 matching over 11 bases. From germline, CDR1 is LGHNA and CDR2 YSLEER. CDR3 length equals 20 residues. J lost 0 bases, V lost 4 bases, and 14 bases had no gene match. The CDR3 nucleotides are TGCGCCAGCAGCCTTTACGCCGGGACTAGCGGTGCGAGCTCCTACAATGAGCAGTTCTTC. This gives the protein CASSLYAGTSGASSYNEQFF.

The chain links TRBV25-1 to TRBJ2-5, with D perhaps matching TRBD1 (6 bases). The germline CDR1 and CDR2 sequences are MGHDK and SYGVNS. The CDR3 has 14 residues. V lost 3 bases, J lost 4 bases, and 12 bases lay in between. CDR3 sequence reads: CASSERTGTETQYF. The DNA for the CDR3 is TGTGCCAGCAGTGAGCGTACAGGGACAGAGACCCAGTACTTC.

The chain is built from TRBV10-3 and TRBJ2-5, with D possibly TRBD2 on 7 matching bases. CDR1 ENHRY and CDR2 SYGVKD come from the germline V gene. This CDR3 has 17 amino acids. V was shortened by 0 bases and J by 2 bases, with 16 bases between the two germline ends. DNA of the CDR3: TGTGCCATCAGTGAGTCTGGGGGGGGCCTCCCTCAAGAGACCCAGTACTTC. Its protein product is CAISESGGGLPQETQYF.

This clone was picked up one time. This chain uses TRBV15 with TRBJ2-3; D may correspond to TRBD1 or TRBD2 (5 bases each). Germline lookup yields CDR1 LNHNV and CDR2 YYDKDF (reference sequence). V was shortened by 0 bases and J by 2 bases, with 21 bases between the two germline ends. The CDR3 spans 19 residues. CDR3 in DNA: TGTGCCACCAGCAGAGATGGTCGGGACCAAGGTGACATCACAGATACGCAGTATTTT. Protein product: CATSRDGRDQGDITDTQYF.

This clone was seen just once. J is TRBJ1-5 and V is TRBV30, with TRBD1 matching over 8 bases. The germline gives CDR1 GTSNPN, CDR2 SVGIG (reference sequence). With 3 bases clipped from V and 7 bases from J, the junction kept 5 bases outside the gene matches. This CDR3 has 13 amino acids. The CDR3 sequence: CAWSQGARQPQHF. CDR3 nucleotides: TGTGCCTGGAGCCAGGGGGCGAGACAGCCCCAGCATTTT.

This clone was counted once. The genes are TRBV25-1 and TRBJ2-5; possible D gene TRBD1, 5 bases. V was trimmed by 2 bases and J by 2 bases, leaving 15 bases between them. This CDR3 comprises 16 residues. Germline V gene lookup returns CDR1 MGHDK and CDR2 SYGVNS. CDR3 in DNA: TGTGCCAGCAGTGAACCCCGAGTTGACAGACAAGAGACCCAGTACTTC. This codes for CASSEPRVDRQETQYF.

This clone was seen a single time. As DNA, the CDR3 is TGTGCCAGCAGTGATTCAGGGGACCCCACGACCCAGTACTTC. Protein: CASSDSGDPTTQYF. The rearrangement uses TRBV2 and TRBJ2-5; D possibly corresponds to TRBD1 (6 bases). CDR1 is SNHLY and CDR2 is FYNNEI in the germline V gene. There are 14 residues in the CDR3. Deletions cut 3 bases from V and 7 bases from J, with 15 bases between.

The CDR3 sequence: CASSPDRQRETQYF. The DNA for the CDR3 is TGTGCCAGCAGCCCTGACAGGCAACGGGAGACCCAGTACTTC. V and J are TRBV5-8 and TRBJ2-5, with a weak D call TRBD1 (6 bases). Trimming shortened V by 4 bases and J by 5 bases, and 15 bases separated the two germline ends. This CDR3 has 14 amino acids. Germline V lookup: CDR1 SGHTS, CDR2 YDEGEE. The whole variable domain, remainder taken from reference TRBV5-8 and TRBJ2-5, is EAGVTQSPTHLIKTRGQQATLRCSPISGHTSVYWYQQALGLGLQFLLWYDEGEERNRGNFPPRFSGRQFPNYSSELNVNALELEDSALYLCASSPDRQRETQYFGPGTRLLVL.

This clone was recorded a few times. One end of the junction fails to match germline, which may point to a read error. This sequence joins TRBV7-2 and TRBJ2-2; 11 bases map to TRBD2. The germline CDR1 and CDR2 sequences are SGHTA and FQGNSA. The CDR3 is 16 amino acids. The CDR3 nucleotides are TGTGCCAGCAGCGTAGCGGGGGGGCAAGTGGCCGGGGAGCTGTTTTTT. Translating gives CASSVAGGQVAGELFF.

CDR3 bases: TGCGCCAGCAGCCAAGGGTCAGCCGCGATAGGCACTGAAGCTTTCTTT. Translating gives CASSQGSAAIGTEAFF. This chain uses TRBV5-1 with TRBJ1-1, with D unresolved. Germline assignment: CDR1 SGHRS and CDR2 YFSETQ. The CDR3 spans 16 residues. Trimming removed 4 bases at V and 4 bases at J, with 20 bases between.

In DNA, the CDR3 is TGTGCCAGCAGTTTGGGACAGGGGGCTACTCAGCCCCAGCATTTT. Translated: CASSLGQGATQPQHF. The chain couples TRBV28 to TRBJ1-5; 12 bases map to TRBD1. Germline-derived CDR1 and CDR2 are MDHEN and SYDVKM. The CDR3 is 15 residues long. V was pared by 3 bases and J by 6 bases, with 3 bases of the junction left unmatched.

The rearrangement links TRBV15 to TRBJ1-2; 7 bases are a match to TRBD1. Germline CDR1 and CDR2: LNHNV and YYDKDF (reference sequence). The CDR3 is 15 amino acids. V shed 2 bases and J 5 bases; nucleotides not matched to a gene: 8. The CDR3, as DNA: TGTGCCACCAGCAGAAACAGGGGCACGGGGTATGGCTACACCTTC. It is translated as CATSRNRGTGYGYTF.

This clone was picked up a small number of times. The chain is built from TRBV30 and TRBJ1-6; the D is unclear. Deletions cut 0 bases from V and 8 bases from J, with 14 bases between. This CDR3 comprises 15 residues. Germline values: CDR1 GTSNPN, CDR2 SVGIG (reference sequence). This CDR3 reads CAWSVNGEVDSPLHF. For the CDR3, the DNA is TGTGCCTGGAGTGTTAACGGGGAGGTTGATTCACCCCTCCACTTT.

Note on this clone: The junction shows a germline mismatch at one end, possibly a read error. The rearrangement uses TRBV7-7 and TRBJ2-2; possibly TRBD2 for D (7 bases). The V gene's germline CDR1 is SSHAT and CDR2 FNYEAQ (reference sequence). The CDR3 spans 16 residues. The CDR3 loop reads CASSFGGGANTGELFF. The CDR3 region has the DNA TGTGCTAGCAGCTTTGGCGGGGGCGCGAACACCGGGGAGCTGTTTTTT.

This clone turned up a few times. The chain employs TRBV7-9 and TRBJ1-3; TRBD1 agrees at 7 bases. The CDR3 has 14 amino acids. The germline gives CDR1 SEHNR, CDR2 FQNEAQ (reference sequence). Germline trimming cut 4 bases from V and 0 bases from J; bases unmatched to any gene: 0. DNA for the CDR3: TGTGCCAGCAGCTACAGGGGCTCTGGAAACACCATATATTTT. Its translation is CASSYRGSGNTIYF. Complete variable domain (other parts from reference TRBV7-9 and TRBJ1-3): DTGVSQNPRHKITKRGQNVTFRCDPISEHNRLYWYRQTLGQGPEFLTYFQNEAQLEKSRLLSDRFSAERPKGSFSTLEIQRTEQGDSAMYLCASSYRGSGNTIYFGEGSWLTVV.

In this sample, this clone turned up once. The chain carries TRBV5-1 and TRBJ1-4; D perhaps matches TRBD1 (6 bases). Germline CDR1 and CDR2: SGHRS and YFSETQ. This CDR3 contains 13 residues. V was shortened by 4 bases and J by 10 bases, with 14 bases between the two germline ends. The CDR3 DNA sequence: TGCGCCAGCAGCCTACAGGGTAACGGAAAACTGTTTTTT. The encoded protein is CASSLQGNGKLFF.

The chain recombines TRBV19 with TRBJ2-2; 10 bases are shared with TRBD2. The CDR3 length is 17 residues. Trimming removed 3 bases from V and 1 base from J; junction bases left unmatched: 5. The germline V gene has CDR1 LNHDA and CDR2 SQIVND (reference sequence). The CDR3: CASSIPGLAKNTGELFF. The CDR3 DNA reads TGTGCCAGTAGTATTCCGGGACTAGCGAAGAACACCGGGGAGCTGTTTTTT.

The chain has TRBV7-2 and TRBJ2-2; D gene uncertain. The CDR3 has 15 residues. From germline, CDR1 is SGHTA and CDR2 FQGNSA. Between the trimmed V and J ends, which lost 1 base and 3 bases, there was a span of 9 bases. As DNA, the CDR3 is TGTGCCAGCAGCTTAGGCGCTGGATACACCGGGGAGCTGTTTTTT. This encodes CASSLGAGYTGELFF.